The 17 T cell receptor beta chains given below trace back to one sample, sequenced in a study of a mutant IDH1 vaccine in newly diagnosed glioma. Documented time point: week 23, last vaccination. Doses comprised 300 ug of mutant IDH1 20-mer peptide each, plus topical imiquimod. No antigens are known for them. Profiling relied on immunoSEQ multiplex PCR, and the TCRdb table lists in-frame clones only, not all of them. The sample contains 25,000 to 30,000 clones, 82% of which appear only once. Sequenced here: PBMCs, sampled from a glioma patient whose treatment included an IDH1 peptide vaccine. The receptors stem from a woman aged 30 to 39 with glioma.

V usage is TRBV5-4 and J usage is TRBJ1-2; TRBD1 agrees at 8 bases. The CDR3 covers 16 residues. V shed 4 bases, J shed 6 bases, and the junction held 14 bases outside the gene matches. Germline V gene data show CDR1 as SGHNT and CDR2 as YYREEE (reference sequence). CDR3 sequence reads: CASSRPPGTGSHGYTF. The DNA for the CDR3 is TGTGCCAGCAGCCGACCACCCGGGACAGGATCCCATGGCTACACCTTC.

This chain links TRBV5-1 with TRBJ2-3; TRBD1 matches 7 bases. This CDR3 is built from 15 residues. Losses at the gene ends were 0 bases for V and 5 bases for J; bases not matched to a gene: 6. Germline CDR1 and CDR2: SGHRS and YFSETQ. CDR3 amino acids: CASSLARGLEDTQYF. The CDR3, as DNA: TGCGCCAGCAGCTTGGCGAGGGGGCTTGAAGATACGCAGTATTTT.

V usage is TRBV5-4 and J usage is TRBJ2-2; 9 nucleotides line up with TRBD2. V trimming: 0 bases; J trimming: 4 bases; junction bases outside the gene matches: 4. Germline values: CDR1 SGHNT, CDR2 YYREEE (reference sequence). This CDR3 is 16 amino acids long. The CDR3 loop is CASSLGRGGFTGELFF. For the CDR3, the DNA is TGTGCCAGCAGCTTGGGGCGGGGGGGCTTCACCGGGGAGCTGTTTTTT.

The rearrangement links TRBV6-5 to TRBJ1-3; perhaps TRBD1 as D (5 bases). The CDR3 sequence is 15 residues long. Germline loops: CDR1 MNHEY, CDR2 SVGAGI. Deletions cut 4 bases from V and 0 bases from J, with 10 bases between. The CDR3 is CASSWGQSSGNTIYF. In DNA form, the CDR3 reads TGTGCCAGCAGTTGGGGCCAGAGCTCTGGAAACACCATATATTTT.

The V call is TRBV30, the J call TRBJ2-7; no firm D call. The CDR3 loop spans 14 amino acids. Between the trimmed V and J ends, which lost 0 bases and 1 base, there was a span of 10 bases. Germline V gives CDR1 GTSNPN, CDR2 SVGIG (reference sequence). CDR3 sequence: CAWSVLALSYEQYF. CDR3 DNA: TGTGCCTGGAGTGTACTGGCGCTTTCCTACGAGCAGTACTTC.

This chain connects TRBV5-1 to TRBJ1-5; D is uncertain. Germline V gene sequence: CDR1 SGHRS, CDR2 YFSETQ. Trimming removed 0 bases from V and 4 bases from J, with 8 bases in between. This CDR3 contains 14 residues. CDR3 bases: TGCGCCAGCAGCTTGGACGGTACTAATCAGCCCCAGCATTTT. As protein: CASSLDGTNQPQHF.

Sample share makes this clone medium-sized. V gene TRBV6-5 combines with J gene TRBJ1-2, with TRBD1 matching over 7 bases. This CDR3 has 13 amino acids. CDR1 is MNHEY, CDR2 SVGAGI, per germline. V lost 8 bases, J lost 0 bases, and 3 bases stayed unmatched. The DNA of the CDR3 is TGTGCCAGCGGGGACAGCCCTAACTATGGCTACACCTTC. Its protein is CASGDSPNYGYTF.

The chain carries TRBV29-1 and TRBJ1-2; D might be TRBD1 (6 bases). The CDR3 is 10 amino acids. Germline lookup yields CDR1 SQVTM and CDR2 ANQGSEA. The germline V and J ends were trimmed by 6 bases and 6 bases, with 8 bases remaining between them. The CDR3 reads CSVWTDGYTF. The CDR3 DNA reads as TGCAGCGTGTGGACAGATGGCTACACCTTC.

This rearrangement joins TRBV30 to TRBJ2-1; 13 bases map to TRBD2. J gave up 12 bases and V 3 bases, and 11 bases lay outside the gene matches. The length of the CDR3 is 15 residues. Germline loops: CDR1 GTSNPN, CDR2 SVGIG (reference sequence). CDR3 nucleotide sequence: TGTGCCTGGAGCGGACGGGGACTAGCGGGAATCGGGCAGTTCTTC. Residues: CAWSGRGLAGIGQFF.

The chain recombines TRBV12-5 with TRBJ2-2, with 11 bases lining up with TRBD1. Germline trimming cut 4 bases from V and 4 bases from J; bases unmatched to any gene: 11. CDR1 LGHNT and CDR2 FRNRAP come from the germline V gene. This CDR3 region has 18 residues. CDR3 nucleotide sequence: TGTGCTAGTGGTTGGACCCTCGGGACAGGGGGAGGCACCGGGGAGCTGTTTTTT. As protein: CASGWTLGTGGGTGELFF.

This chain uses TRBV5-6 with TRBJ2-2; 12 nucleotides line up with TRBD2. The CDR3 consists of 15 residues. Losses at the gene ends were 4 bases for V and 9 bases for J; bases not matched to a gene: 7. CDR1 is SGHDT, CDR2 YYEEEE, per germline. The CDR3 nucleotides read TGTGCCAGCAGCACCCCTAGCGGGGGGGCCCGGGAGCTGTTTTTT. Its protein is CASSTPSGGARELFF.

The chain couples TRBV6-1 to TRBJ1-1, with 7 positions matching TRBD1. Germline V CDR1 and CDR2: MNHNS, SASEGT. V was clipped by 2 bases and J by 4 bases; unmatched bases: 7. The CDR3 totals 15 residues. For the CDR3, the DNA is TGTGCCAGCAGTGAACGGGAGGGGGCAGGCACTGAAGCTTTCTTT. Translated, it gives CASSEREGAGTEAFF.

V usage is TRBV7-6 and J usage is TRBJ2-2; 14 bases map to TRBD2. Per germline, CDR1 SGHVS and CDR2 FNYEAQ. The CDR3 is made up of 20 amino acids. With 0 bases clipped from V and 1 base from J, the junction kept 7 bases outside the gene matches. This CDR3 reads CASSLALPGTSGGNTGELFF. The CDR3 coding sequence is TGTGCCAGCAGCTTAGCCCTTCCCGGGACTAGCGGGGGGAACACCGGGGAGCTGTTTTTT.

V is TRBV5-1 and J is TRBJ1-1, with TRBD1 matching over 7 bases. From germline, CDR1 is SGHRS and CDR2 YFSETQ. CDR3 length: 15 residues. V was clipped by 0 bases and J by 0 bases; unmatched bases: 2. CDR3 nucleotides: TGCGCCAGCAGCTTGGTGGACAGGTTGAACACTGAAGCTTTCTTT. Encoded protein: CASSLVDRLNTEAFF. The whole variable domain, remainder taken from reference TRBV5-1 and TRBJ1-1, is KAGVTQTPRYLIKTRGQQVTLSCSPISGHRSVSWYQQTPGQGLQFLFEYFSETQRNKGNFPGRFSGRQFSNSRSEMNVSTLELGDSALYLCASSLVDRLNTEAFFGQGTRLTVV.

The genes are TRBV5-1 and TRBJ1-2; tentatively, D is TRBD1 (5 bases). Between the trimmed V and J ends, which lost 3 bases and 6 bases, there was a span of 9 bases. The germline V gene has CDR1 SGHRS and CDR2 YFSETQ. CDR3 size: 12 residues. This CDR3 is CASSSGTDGYTF. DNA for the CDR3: TGCGCCAGCAGCTCCGGGACGGATGGCTACACCTTC.

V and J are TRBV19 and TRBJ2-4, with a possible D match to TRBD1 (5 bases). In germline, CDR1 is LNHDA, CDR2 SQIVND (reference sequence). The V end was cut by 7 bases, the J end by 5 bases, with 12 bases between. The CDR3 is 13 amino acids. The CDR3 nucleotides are TGTGCCAGTATGTCAGGGATCCAAAACATTCAGTACTTC. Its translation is CASMSGIQNIQYF.

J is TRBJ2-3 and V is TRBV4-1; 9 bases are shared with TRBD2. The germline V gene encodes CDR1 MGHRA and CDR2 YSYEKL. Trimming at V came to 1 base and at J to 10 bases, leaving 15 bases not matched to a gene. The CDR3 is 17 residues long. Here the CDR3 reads CASSQGTMGGGAKAQYF. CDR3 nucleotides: TGCGCCAGCAGCCAAGGGACCATGGGCGGGGGGGCCAAGGCGCAGTATTTT.